This TCR beta chain was identified during a study of T-cell reconstitution after alpha-beta-depleted transplantation in children (dated by TCRdb to 2016 to 2017). For the wider study: The study quantitatively tracked T-cell immune reconstitution after TCRalphabeta/CD19-depleted allogeneic hematopoietic cell transplantation in children using TCR repertoire profiling. Results and caveats for the whole study, not just this receptor: Over subsequent months, a decline in hyperexpanded clone frequencies was noted, and after one year, T-cell counts and TCRbeta diversity were mostly ascribed to newly produced T cells. In some patients, the high TCRbeta diversity seen at day 60 was put down to recipient T cells and intrathymic progenitors that had survived conditioning. The apparently early recovery of alphabetaT-cell counts about two months after transplant reportedly depended on only several hundred rapidly expanded clones that came from non-depleted graft cells.

This clonotype was detected ten times or more. No cognate antigen has been identified for it. No quality values exist for individual bases; no much larger clone is one base distant. The library was prepared using PCR. Sequencing relied on an Illumina HiSeq 2500. TCR library preparation used molecular barcoding, with unique molecular identifiers applied to normalize quantification of the TCRbeta repertoire. Clones were called with MiXCR by TCRdb after fastp trimmed the public reads at Q25, and only in-frame beta chains were retained. All rows with the same CDR3 protein become a single entry with the most common DNA and genes. The sample data list 70,000 or so distinct CDR3 sequences, and approximately 11% of these were observed just once. The ten largest clones represent roughly 13% of the sample. This specimen's treatment or condition label, interpreted: allogeneic hematopoietic cell transplantation with graft depleted of TCRalphabeta T cells and CD19 B cells. Transplant recipients were children who received TCRalphabeta/CD19-depleted allogeneic hematopoietic cell grafts.

The germline V gene gives CDR1 as MNHEY and CDR2 as SVGAGI. The CDR3 contains 16 residues, cysteine and phenylalanine counted. Only CDR3 DNA remains: 48 bases, in frame from the first base. The V end loses 4 bases and the J end loses 0 bases, and a stretch of 12 bases separates them. The material sequenced was PBMCs, taken before TCRalphabeta/CD19-depleted stem cell transplant. The sequence was obtained from a boy aged 5-17 years with acute myeloid leukemia, due to receive a stem cell transplant. This sequence uses TRBV6-5 and TRBJ1-4; possibly the D gene is TRBD1, per 6 matching bases. The CDR3: CASSLGAVATNEKLFF. In nucleotide form, the sequence is TGTGCCAGCAGTTTGGGGGCCGTTGCAACTAATGAAAAACTGTTTTTT.